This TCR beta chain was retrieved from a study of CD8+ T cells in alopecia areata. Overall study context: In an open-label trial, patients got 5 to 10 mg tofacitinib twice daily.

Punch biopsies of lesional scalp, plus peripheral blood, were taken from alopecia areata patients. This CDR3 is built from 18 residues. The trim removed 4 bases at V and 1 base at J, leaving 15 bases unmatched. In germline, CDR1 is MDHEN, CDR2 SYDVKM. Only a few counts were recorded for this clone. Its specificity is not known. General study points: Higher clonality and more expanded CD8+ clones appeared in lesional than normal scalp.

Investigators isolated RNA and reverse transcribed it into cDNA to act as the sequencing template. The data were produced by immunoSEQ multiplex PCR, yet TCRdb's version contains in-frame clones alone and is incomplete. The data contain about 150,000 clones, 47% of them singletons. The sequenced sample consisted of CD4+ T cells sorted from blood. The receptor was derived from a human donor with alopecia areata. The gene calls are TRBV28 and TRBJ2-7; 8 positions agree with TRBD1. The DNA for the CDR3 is TGTGCCAGCAGTTCCGACCGGGCCGGGACAGGAGGATCCTACGAGCAGTACTTC. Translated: CASSSDRAGTGGSYEQYF.